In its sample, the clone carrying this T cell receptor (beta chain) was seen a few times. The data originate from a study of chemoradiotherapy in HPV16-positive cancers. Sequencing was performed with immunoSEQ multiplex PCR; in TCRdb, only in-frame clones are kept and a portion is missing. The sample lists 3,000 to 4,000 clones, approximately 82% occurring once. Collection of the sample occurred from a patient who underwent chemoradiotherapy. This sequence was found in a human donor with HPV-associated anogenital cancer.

CDR3 loop: CASSIVGTGNYEQYF. Written as DNA, the CDR3 is TGTGCCAGTAGTATAGTTGGGACAGGAAACTACGAGCAGTACTTC. This rearrangement joins TRBV19 to TRBJ2-7; 8 bases are shared with TRBD1. Germline trimming cut 1 base from V and 3 bases from J; bases unmatched to any gene: 5. From germline, CDR1 is LNHDA and CDR2 SQIVND (reference sequence). This CDR3 is built from 15 residues.